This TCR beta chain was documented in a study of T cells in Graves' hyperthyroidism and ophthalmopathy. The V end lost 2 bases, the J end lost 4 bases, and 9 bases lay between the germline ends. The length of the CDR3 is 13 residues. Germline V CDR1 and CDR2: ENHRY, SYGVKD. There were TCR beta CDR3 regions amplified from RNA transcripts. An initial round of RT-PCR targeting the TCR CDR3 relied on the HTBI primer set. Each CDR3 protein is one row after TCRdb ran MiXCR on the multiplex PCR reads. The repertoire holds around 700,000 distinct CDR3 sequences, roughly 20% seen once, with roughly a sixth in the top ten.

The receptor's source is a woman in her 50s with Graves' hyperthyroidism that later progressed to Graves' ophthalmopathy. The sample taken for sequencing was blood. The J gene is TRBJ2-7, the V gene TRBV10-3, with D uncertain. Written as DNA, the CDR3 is TGTGCCATCAGTGAGAGAAGGGATTACGAGCAGTACTTC. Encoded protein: CAISERRDYEQYF.